The 10 T cell receptor beta chains presented below share a single source sample, sequenced in a study of technical replicates of blood from four donors. Generated by immunoSEQ multiplex PCR, the TCRdb table keeps only in-frame clones and is missing some. The sample holds 50,000 to 70,000 clones, approximately 86% seen once. Sequencing was carried out using PBMCs. Receptor source: a human donor in good health. Some clones in this sample may be carry-over from other donors' samples.

This clone was observed once. The gene calls are TRBV10-3 and TRBJ2-2; 12 bases line up with TRBD1. Looked up from germline, CDR1 is ENHRY and CDR2 is SYGVKD. The CDR3 is 15 amino acids. V was clipped by 8 bases and J by 4 bases; unmatched bases: 5. The CDR3 reads CAIGGTGGITGELFF. DNA of the CDR3: TGTGCCATCGGCGGGACAGGGGGCATCACCGGGGAGCTGTTTTTT.

The J gene is TRBJ1-1, the V gene TRBV7-2, with 7 bases matching TRBD1. The germline V gene has CDR1 SGHTA and CDR2 FQGNSA. V shed 5 bases, J shed 5 bases, and the junction held 8 bases outside the gene matches. CDR3 length: 14 residues. CDR3: CASSARQGGTEAFF. The CDR3 DNA is TGTGCCAGCAGCGCCCGACAGGGAGGTACTGAAGCTTTCTTT.

This clone occurred a few times. The chain couples TRBV21-1 to TRBJ1-1; the tabulated D call, TRBD1, remains unverified against the DNA. TRBV21-1 counts as a pseudogene. This CDR3 has 16 residues. In nucleotides, the CDR3 is TGTGCCAGCAGCCCGTGGGACAGGGTAAGGAACACTGAAGCTTTCTTT. It specifies CASSPWDRVRNTEAFF.

In DNA, the CDR3 is TGTGCCAGCAGCTCGGACAGGGGGAATGAAAAACTGTTTTTT. This gives the protein CASSSDRGNEKLFF. This chain connects TRBV7-2 to TRBJ1-4; 10 nucleotides align to TRBD1. The trim removed 4 bases at V and 5 bases at J, leaving 1 base unmatched. Germline V gene sequence: CDR1 SGHTA, CDR2 FQGNSA. CDR3 length equals 14 residues. The full variable domain, with the rest looked up from reference TRBV7-2 and TRBJ1-4, is GAGVSQSPSNKVTEKGKDVELRCDPISGHTALYWYRQSLGQGLEFLIYFQGNSAPDKSGLPSDRFSAERTGGSVSTLTIQRTQQEDSAVYLCASSSDRGNEKLFFGSGTQLSVL.

The chain employs TRBV2 and TRBJ1-3, with TRBD1 matching over 7 bases. The germline CDR1 and CDR2 sequences are SNHLY and FYNNEI. The CDR3 contains 15 residues. The V gene end was trimmed by 5 bases and the J gene end by 4 bases; junction bases not matched to a gene: 8. This CDR3 reads CASSSGDRDGNTIYF. DNA for the CDR3: TGTGCCAGCAGTTCGGGAGACAGGGACGGAAACACCATATATTTT. The whole variable domain, remainder taken from reference TRBV2 and TRBJ1-3, is EPEVTQTPSHQVTQMGQEVILRCVPISNHLYFYWYRQILGQKVEFLVSFYNNEISEKSEIFDDQFSVERPDGSNFTLKIRSTKLEDSAMYFCASSSGDRDGNTIYFGEGSWLTVV.

This sequence joins TRBV2 and TRBJ2-1, with 9 bases fitting TRBD2. V shed 4 bases and J 8 bases; nucleotides not matched to a gene: 12. Germline-derived CDR1 and CDR2 are SNHLY and FYNNEI. The CDR3 consists of 16 residues. CDR3 DNA: TGTGCCAGCAGTGTTCCCCTAAGCGGGAGGTTCGATGAGCAGTTCTTC. This codes for CASSVPLSGRFDEQFF.

The chain joins TRBV29-1 to TRBJ1-2, with D tentatively TRBD1 (6 bases). Trimming took off 3 bases at V and 7 bases at J, with 12 bases between the two ends. The CDR3 runs 12 residues. CDR1 is SQVTM, CDR2 ANQGSEA, per germline. CDR3: CSVDRAQGGYTF. The CDR3 nucleotides read TGCAGCGTTGATCGGGCACAGGGTGGCTACACCTTC.

Worth noting for this clone: The same CDR3 is also encoded by other DNA sequences in this sample. V gene TRBV6-5 combines with J gene TRBJ1-3, with D maybe TRBD1 (6 bases). The CDR3 runs to 15 residues. The V gene's germline CDR1 is MNHEY and CDR2 SVGAGI. Trimming stripped 5 bases from V and 0 bases from J, with 11 bases between. CDR3: CASSQTGLSGNTIYF. DNA for the CDR3: TGTGCCAGCAGTCAGACAGGCCTCTCTGGAAACACCATATATTTT.

The chain couples TRBV2 to TRBJ2-1; D is unclear. The CDR3 has 14 amino acids. Germline V gives CDR1 SNHLY, CDR2 FYNNEI. V was clipped by 0 bases and J by 8 bases, with 11 bases between them. The CDR3 here is CASSEALLRDEQFF. The CDR3, as DNA: TGTGCCAGCAGTGAAGCGCTTCTACGGGATGAGCAGTTCTTC.

The gene calls are TRBV30 and TRBJ1-3; 7 positions agree with TRBD1. The germline V gene encodes CDR1 GTSNPN and CDR2 SVGIG (reference sequence). V trimming: 2 bases; J trimming: 3 bases; junction bases outside the gene matches: 16. The CDR3 is 18 amino acids. CDR3 DNA sequence: TGTGCCTGGAGTCCGGACAGGTTAAGTCGTGGAGTTGGAAACACCATATATTTT. It yields the protein CAWSPDRLSRGVGNTIYF.